A single sample gave rise to the 31 T cell receptor beta chains below, sequenced in a study of blood T cell repertoires in COVID-19. Assay: immunoSEQ multiplex PCR; the TCRdb copy retains only in-frame clones and omits some. The sample has some 150,000 clones, over 65% seen once. Sequencing used peripheral blood. These receptors were obtained from a human donor in a cohort sampled during active COVID-19.

The chain carries TRBV7-9 and TRBJ2-1; TRBD2 is a possible D gene (7 bases). Germline CDR1 and CDR2: SEHNR and FQNEAQ (reference sequence). The germline V and J ends were trimmed by 0 bases and 1 base, with 16 bases remaining between them. The CDR3 has 18 amino acids. The CDR3 DNA is TGTGCCAGCAGCTTAGCTTGGCGGGGGCGCGTTTCCTACAATGAGCAGTTCTTC. This gives the protein CASSLAWRGRVSYNEQFF.

The genes are TRBV25-1 and TRBJ1-1; 10 bases are shared with TRBD1. This CDR3 comprises 15 residues. Losses at the gene ends were 1 base for V and 3 bases for J; bases not matched to a gene: 2. Germline assignment: CDR1 MGHDK and CDR2 SYGVNS. The CDR3 DNA reads TGTGCCAGCAGTGAATCGGGGACAGGGGACACTGAAGCTTTCTTT. Protein: CASSESGTGDTEAFF. Looking up the rest from reference TRBV25-1 and TRBJ1-1 gives the full variable domain: EADIYQTPRYLVIGTGKKITLECSQTMGHDKMYWYQQDPGMELHLIHYSYGVNSTEKGDLSSESTVSRIRTEHFPLTLESARPSHTSQYLCASSESGTGDTEAFFGQGTRLTVV.

The chain recombines TRBV7-9 with TRBJ1-2; 7 positions match TRBD1. Germline V lookup: CDR1 SEHNR, CDR2 FQNEAQ (reference sequence). Trimming cost V 1 base and J 4 bases; bases outside gene matches: 12. The CDR3 is 17 residues long. In nucleotides, the CDR3 is TGTGCCAGCAGCTTAGTTTATAGGCGACAGGGCACCTATGGCTACACCTTC. Translated: CASSLVYRRQGTYGYTF.

CDR3 loop: CASSIELAGGRETQYF. The CDR3 DNA sequence: TGTGCCAGTAGTATCGAACTAGCGGGAGGGCGGGAGACCCAGTACTTC. V gene TRBV19 combines with J gene TRBJ2-5; 13 bases align to TRBD2. Looked up from germline, CDR1 is LNHDA and CDR2 is SQIVND (reference sequence). Trimming at V came to 3 bases and at J to 5 bases, leaving 6 bases not matched to a gene. The CDR3 is 16 amino acids.

V usage is TRBV25-1 and J usage is TRBJ2-3, with D possibly being TRBD1 (7 bases). The V end was cut by 3 bases, the J end by 0 bases, with 10 bases between. CDR3 length equals 15 residues. Germline CDR1 MGHDK, CDR2 SYGVNS. The CDR3 region has the DNA TGTGCCAGCAGTGATGCAGGGGGGAGCACAGATACGCAGTATTTT. It encodes CASSDAGGSTDTQYF.

This clone was observed a single time. The genes are TRBV6-4 and TRBJ2-3; 9 bases line up with TRBD2. The CDR3 length is 15 residues. Germline V gene data show CDR1 as MRHNA and CDR2 as SNTAGT. With 3 bases clipped from V and 6 bases from J, the junction kept 7 bases outside the gene matches. CDR3 sequence (DNA): TGTGCCAGCAGTGAAGTCTCGGGGACTAGCGATACGCAGTATTTT. Translating it yields CASSEVSGTSDTQYF.

The chain carries TRBV15 and TRBJ1-1; a weak D match, TRBD1 (6 bases). This CDR3 has 16 residues. V was pared by 0 bases and J by 5 bases, with 16 bases between. CDR1 is LNHNV, CDR2 YYDKDF, per germline (reference sequence). The DNA of the CDR3 is TGTGCCACCAGCAGAGATCGAGGTACAGGGCGTACTGAAGCTTTCTTT. This encodes CATSRDRGTGRTEAFF.

The chain combines TRBV6-5 with TRBJ2-7; D not resolved. The length of the CDR3 is 15 residues. Looked up from germline, CDR1 is MNHEY and CDR2 is SVGAGI. V was clipped by 6 bases and J by 2 bases, with 17 bases between them. CDR3 in DNA: TGTGCCAGCAGGGTAGACACAGTTAGAACCTACGAGCAGTACGTC. Translation: CASRVDTVRTYEQYV.

The genes are TRBV2 and TRBJ1-1, with D possibly matching TRBD1 (6 bases). Germline V gene data show CDR1 as SNHLY and CDR2 as FYNNEI. CDR3 length: 13 residues. Deletions cut 4 bases from V and 5 bases from J, with 11 bases between. The CDR3 DNA sequence: TGTGCCAGCAGTGTGGACAGCAGGACTGAAGCTTTCTTT. Translated, it gives CASSVDSRTEAFF.

The rearrangement links TRBV10-3 to TRBJ2-7, with 7 positions matching TRBD1. The CDR3 is 13 residues long. Looked up from germline, CDR1 is ENHRY and CDR2 is SYGVKD. The trim removed 4 bases at V and 6 bases at J, leaving 6 bases unmatched. In nucleotides, the CDR3 is TGTGCCATCAGTGCACAGGGGTCGGGCGAGCAGTACGTC. This gives the protein CAISAQGSGEQYV.

The chain joins TRBV11-3 to TRBJ2-5; TRBD2 matches 9 bases. Germline CDR1 is SGHNT and CDR2 is YENEEA. The V and J ends lost 1 base and 5 bases, in that order; junction bases with no gene match: 5. CDR3 length equals 15 residues. The CDR3 loop is CASSLVRTSVETQYF. CDR3 coding DNA: TGTGCCAGCAGCTTAGTGAGGACTAGCGTCGAGACCCAGTACTTC.

The chain has TRBV7-9 and TRBJ2-7; 7 bases map to TRBD2. The V and J ends lost 1 base and 5 bases, in that order; junction bases with no gene match: 8. Germline CDR1 reads SEHNR; CDR2 reads FQNEAQ (reference sequence). There are 15 residues in the CDR3. CDR3 in amino acids: CASSLDWGGENEQYF. CDR3 nucleotide sequence: TGTGCCAGCAGCTTAGACTGGGGGGGAGAGAACGAGCAGTACTTC.

The V call is TRBV3-1 (or the pseudogene TRBV3-2), the J call TRBJ2-5, with 9 bases lining up with TRBD2. The V gene's germline CDR1 is LGHDT and CDR2 YNNKEL (reference sequence). The CDR3 runs to 13 residues. V lost 1 base to trimming and J lost 12 bases; unmatched junction nucleotides: 6. CDR3 residues: CASSQVSLAGKYF. The CDR3 nucleotides are TGTGCCAGCAGCCAAGTGTCACTAGCGGGCAAGTACTTC.

This rearrangement joins TRBV5-1 to TRBJ2-2; the D is unclear. This CDR3 comprises 15 residues. Germline V lookup: CDR1 SGHRS, CDR2 YFSETQ. Between the trimmed V and J ends, which lost 1 base and 0 bases, there was a span of 7 bases. The CDR3 DNA follows: TGCGCCAGCAGCTTGTTCCAGGCGAACACCGGGGAGCTGTTTTTT. Translated: CASSLFQANTGELFF. The full variable domain, its missing parts supplied by reference TRBV5-1 and TRBJ2-2, is KAGVTQTPRYLIKTRGQQVTLSCSPISGHRSVSWYQQTPGQGLQFLFEYFSETQRNKGNFPGRFSGRQFSNSRSEMNVSTLELGDSALYLCASSLFQANTGELFFGEGSRLTVL.

V is TRBV27 and J is TRBJ1-6, with a possible D match to TRBD1 (5 bases). The CDR3 length is 16 residues. V lost 2 bases to trimming and J lost 6 bases, with 14 bases between them. Germline-derived CDR1 and CDR2 are MNHEY and SMNVEV (reference sequence). The CDR3 region has the DNA TGTGCCAGCAGTTTAGTAGGGGTAGTGGGTAATTCACCCCTCCACTTT. Protein product: CASSLVGVVGNSPLHF.

This rearrangement joins TRBV19 to TRBJ2-3, with TRBD1 matching 10 bases. CDR1 is LNHDA and CDR2 is SQIVND in the germline V gene (reference sequence). This CDR3 is built from 13 residues. V lost 7 bases, J lost 6 bases, and 4 bases stayed unmatched. This CDR3 is CASTRTGGDTQYF. The CDR3 DNA reads TGTGCCAGTACTAGGACAGGGGGGGATACGCAGTATTTT. Complete variable domain (other parts from reference TRBV19 and TRBJ2-3): DGGITQSPKYLFRKEGQNVTLSCEQNLNHDAMYWYRQDPGQGLRLIYYSQIVNDFQKGDIAEGYSVSREKKESFPLTVTSAQKNPTAFYLCASTRTGGDTQYFGPGTRLTVL.

The rearrangement uses TRBV7-9 and TRBJ1-4; no clear D gene. CDR1 is SEHNR, CDR2 FQNEAQ, per germline (reference sequence). The CDR3 covers 16 residues. V shed 4 bases and J shed 8 bases, with 20 bases lying between them. CDR3 protein: CASSSHPQVLIEKLFF. CDR3 sequence (DNA): TGTGCCAGCAGCTCCCACCCGCAGGTCTTAATAGAAAAACTGTTTTTT. Filled out from reference TRBV7-9 and TRBJ1-4, the complete variable domain reads DTGVSQNPRHKITKRGQNVTFRCDPISEHNRLYWYRQTLGQGPEFLTYFQNEAQLEKSRLLSDRFSAERPKGSFSTLEIQRTEQGDSAMYLCASSSHPQVLIEKLFFGSGTQLSVL.

The gene calls are TRBV28 and TRBJ2-7, with TRBD1 as a possible D gene (6 bases). The CDR3 covers 15 residues. The ends were cut back, 9 bases at V and 2 bases at J, with 20 bases in the middle. Germline CDR1 is MDHEN and CDR2 is SYDVKM. CDR3 sequence reads: CASGPPGQPTYEQYV. CDR3 nucleotide sequence: TGTGCCAGTGGCCCCCCGGGACAACCTACCTACGAGCAGTACGTC.

CDR3: CASRAPGKLEKIGQGLLGKEKLFF. CDR3 nucleotide sequence: TGTGCCAGTAGGGCACCCGGGAAATTAGAGAAGATTGGACAGGGTCTTCTAGGTAAAGAAAAACTGTTTTTT. The chain carries TRBV19 and TRBJ1-4, with 8 bases fitting TRBD1. CDR1 is LNHDA and CDR2 is SQIVND in the germline V gene (reference sequence). The CDR3 loop spans 24 amino acids. The V gene end was trimmed by 6 bases and the J gene end by 8 bases; junction bases not matched to a gene: 38.

V is TRBV30 and J is TRBJ2-3; D uncertain. CDR1 GTSNPN and CDR2 SVGIG come from the germline V gene (reference sequence). With 4 bases removed from V and 1 base from J, the gap between germline ends came to 9 bases. CDR3 size: 13 residues. CDR3 coding DNA: TGTGCCTGGACAACCACTCGCACAGATACGCAGTATTTT. This encodes CAWTTTRTDTQYF.

The chain is built from TRBV28 and TRBJ1-6; D is uncertain. Germline CDR1 reads MDHEN; CDR2 reads SYDVKM. V was trimmed by 8 bases and J by 10 bases, leaving 12 bases between them. This CDR3 comprises 12 residues. The CDR3 region has the DNA TGTGCCAGCTATGAACCGCAGTCACCCCTCCACTTT. This gives the protein CASYEPQSPLHF.

CDR3 amino acids: CASSASGIPSGANVLTF. CDR3 sequence (DNA): TGTGCCAGCAGCGCTAGCGGGATACCCTCTGGGGCCAACGTCCTGACTTTC. V is TRBV13 and J is TRBJ2-6; TRBD2 agrees at 9 bases. CDR3 length: 17 residues. The V gene end was trimmed by 5 bases and the J gene end by 0 bases; junction bases not matched to a gene: 5. CDR1 and CDR2 (germline): PRHDT, FYEKMQ (reference sequence).

J is TRBJ2-4 and V is TRBV7-3; D may be TRBD2 (6 bases). Trimming shortened V by 1 base and J by 2 bases, and 18 bases separated the two germline ends. Germline V lookup: CDR1 SGHTA, CDR2 FQGTGA. The CDR3 covers 18 residues. CDR3 nucleotide sequence: TGTGCCAGCAGCTTAAGGCGGGAAACCCTTGGGACCAAAAACATTCAGTACTTC. It translates to CASSLRRETLGTKNIQYF. Using reference TRBV7-3 and TRBJ2-4 for the parts outside the CDR3, the full variable domain is GAGVSQTPSNKVTEKGKYVELRCDPISGHTALYWYRQSLGQGPEFLIYFQGTGAADDSGLPNDRFFAVRPEGSVSTLKIQRTERGDSAVYLCASSLRRETLGTKNIQYFGAGTRLSVL.

This chain links TRBV4-2 with TRBJ2-3; 7 bases agree with TRBD2. CDR3 length: 16 amino acids. J was trimmed by 2 bases and V by 0 bases; bases with no gene match: 5. Germline lookup yields CDR1 LGHNA and CDR2 YNFKEQ. The CDR3 sequence is CASSQEMTSFTDTQYF. In DNA form, the CDR3 reads TGTGCCAGCAGCCAAGAAATGACTAGCTTCACAGATACGCAGTATTTT.

The rearrangement joins TRBV6-5 to TRBJ1-2, with TRBD1 as a possible D gene (6 bases). Germline assignment: CDR1 MNHEY and CDR2 SVGAGI. Trimming removed 6 bases from V and 4 bases from J, with 18 bases in between. This CDR3 is built from 15 residues. As DNA, the CDR3 is TGTGCCAGCAGGGTCGCTCCGGGGGGCAGCTATGGCTACACCTTC. This codes for CASRVAPGGSYGYTF.

The chain is built from TRBV28 and TRBJ1-4; D is uncertain. Germline-derived CDR1 and CDR2 are MDHEN and SYDVKM. Deletions cut 8 bases from V and 2 bases from J, with 15 bases between. The CDR3 loop spans 15 amino acids. CDR3 nucleotide sequence: TGTGCCAGCGAGTCTGGCGGGGTCACTAATGAAAAACTGTTTTTT. Its protein product is CASESGGVTNEKLFF.

The chain employs TRBV30 and TRBJ1-6; TRBD1 matches at 7 bases. J gave up 10 bases and V 1 base, and 7 bases lay outside the gene matches. This CDR3 region has 14 residues. Germline V lookup: CDR1 GTSNPN, CDR2 SVGIG (reference sequence). The CDR3 region is CAWSGVGGGSPLHF. The CDR3 DNA follows: TGTGCCTGGAGTGGGGTAGGGGGCGGATCACCCCTCCACTTT.

The gene calls are TRBV5-1 and TRBJ1-3; D may be TRBD1 (6 bases). This CDR3 is 17 amino acids long. V shed 0 bases and J shed 0 bases, with 13 bases lying between them. Germline lookup yields CDR1 SGHRS and CDR2 YFSETQ. CDR3 sequence (DNA): TGCGCCAGCAGCTTGGTGGGACAAGCGTCCTCTGGAAACACCATATATTTT. This sequence encodes CASSLVGQASSGNTIYF.

The chain has TRBV6-5 and TRBJ2-5, with 7 bases lining up with TRBD1. This CDR3 contains 14 residues. After removal of 5 bases from V and 3 bases from J, the junction contained 6 bases not matched to a gene. Looked up from germline, CDR1 is MNHEY and CDR2 is SVGAGI. This CDR3 reads CASSIPGGEETQYF. The CDR3 DNA follows: TGTGCCAGCAGTATTCCAGGGGGTGAAGAGACCCAGTACTTC.

The rearrangement joins TRBV6-5 to TRBJ2-7, with 7 bases that match TRBD1. J gave up 3 bases and V 4 bases, and 3 bases lay outside the gene matches. The CDR3 is 13 residues long. Germline V gene sequence: CDR1 MNHEY, CDR2 SVGAGI. DNA of the CDR3: TGTGCCAGCAGTTGGGACAGTCTCTACGAGCAGTACTTC. It is translated as CASSWDSLYEQYF.

V usage is TRBV7-9 and J usage is TRBJ2-3; 7 positions agree with TRBD1. Germline lookup yields CDR1 SEHNR and CDR2 FQNEAQ (reference sequence). This CDR3 contains 16 residues. The V gene end was trimmed by 5 bases and the J gene end by 3 bases; junction bases not matched to a gene: 11. The CDR3: CASSLKRQGGTDTQYF. The DNA for the CDR3 is TGTGCCAGCAGCCTAAAACGACAGGGTGGTACAGATACGCAGTATTTT.